These 26 T cell receptor beta chains were all obtained from the same sample, sequenced in a study of T cells in Graves' hyperthyroidism and ophthalmopathy. TCR beta CDR3 region amplification was performed from RNA transcripts. With the HTBI primer set, the TCR CDR3 went through a first round of RT-PCR. Using its own MiXCR run on the multiplex PCR reads, TCRdb lists one record per CDR3 protein. The repertoire consists of roughly 570,000 distinct CDR3 sequences, with around 45% occurring once and the leading ten covering approximately 8.4%. Material: peripheral blood or thyroid tissue (not recorded which). The receptors come from a woman aged 18-29 years with Graves' hyperthyroidism.

The rearrangement links TRBV20-1 to TRBJ1-1, with a weak D call TRBD1 (6 bases). Trimming left V 0 bases short and J 6 bases short, with 11 bases between. Germline CDR1 DFQATT, CDR2 SNEGSKA (reference sequence). The CDR3 is made up of 13 amino acids. The CDR3 DNA follows: TGCAGTGCTAGAGATCCAGGGGACGCTGAAGCTTTCTTT. Its protein product is CSARDPGDAEAFF.

The chain employs TRBV9 and TRBJ2-6; D not resolved. The CDR3 runs 17 residues. V lost 4 bases and J lost 0, with 14 bases in between. Germline V lookup: CDR1 SGDLS, CDR2 YYNGEE. The CDR3 here is CASSLRHNPSGANVLTF. For the CDR3, the DNA is TGTGCCAGCAGCCTCAGACATAACCCCTCTGGGGCCAACGTCCTGACTTTC.

The chain employs TRBV29-1 and TRBJ2-5, with TRBD1 as a possible D gene (7 bases). Trimming shortened V by 4 bases and J by 5 bases, and 11 bases separated the two germline ends. The CDR3 extends over 12 amino acids. In germline, CDR1 is SQVTM, CDR2 ANQGSEA. The CDR3 region is CSVARGRETQYF. CDR3 DNA sequence: TGCAGCGTTGCCAGGGGGAGGGAGACCCAGTACTTC.

This clonotype was counted at least ten times. The CDR3 does not end in the conserved phenylalanine or tryptophan, so this is likely a read error. The DNA is left out, because the CDR3 cannot be placed on it with certainty; the CDR3 is given as TCRdb lists it. CDR3 loop: CATSRGADQDT. The genes are TRBV15 and TRBJ2-6; the table names TRBD2, a call not compared with the DNA. The CDR3 spans 11 residues, counting both ends. The germline V gene has CDR1 LNHNV and CDR2 YYDKDF (reference sequence).

On this clonotype itself: Because the CDR3's place on the DNA is in doubt, the DNA is left out and the CDR3 is given as listed by TCRdb. The V gene is TRBV7-9, the J gene TRBJ1-1. The CDR3 is 16 amino acids in total, end residues counted. Looked up from germline, CDR1 is SEHNR and CDR2 is FQNEAQ (reference sequence). CDR3 sequence reads: CASRVGNGTRRNEQFF.

There are a few counts of this clonotype. The rearrangement uses TRBV24-1 and TRBJ2-1; D ambiguous. Germline-derived CDR1 and CDR2 are KGHDR and SFDVKD. Trimming removed 0 bases from V and 9 bases from J, with 5 bases in between. The CDR3 has 12 residues. The DNA of the CDR3 is TGTGCCACCAGTGATTTGCCGGGTGAGCAGTTCTTC. Its protein product is CATSDLPGEQFF.

In its sample, this clonotype was seen many times. The V gene is TRBV7-2, the J gene TRBJ2-7; 14 bases are shared with TRBD2. V was clipped by 3 bases and J by 6 bases; unmatched bases: 7. CDR1 and CDR2 (germline): SGHTA, FQGNSA. The length of the CDR3 is 16 residues. This CDR3 reads CASSFSGTSGRPEQYF. The CDR3 region has the DNA TGTGCCAGCAGCTTCTCTGGGACTAGCGGGAGACCCGAGCAGTACTTC.

V is TRBV24-1 and J is TRBJ2-3; 13 bases agree with TRBD2. Per the germline V gene, CDR1 is KGHDR and CDR2 is SFDVKD. Unmatched junction bases numbered 8, after V lost 3 bases and J lost 6 bases. There are 17 residues in the CDR3. The CDR3 loop is CATSDTRTSGSSDTQYF. The CDR3 region has the DNA TGTGCCACCAGTGATACAAGGACTAGCGGGAGTTCGGATACGCAGTATTTT.

The rearrangement joins TRBV10-3 to TRBJ2-5, with TRBD2 identical over 14 bases. The end of the DNA fits TRBJ2-1 better, so the J call may be wrong. The CDR3 covers 14 residues. The germline gives CDR1 ENHRY, CDR2 SYGVKD. Here the CDR3 DNA reads TGTGCCATCAGTGAGACGGGACTAGCGGGAGAACAGTTCTTC. This sequence encodes CAISETGLAGEQFF.

At least ten counts were recorded for this clonotype. The chain combines TRBV29-1 with TRBJ1-2; perhaps TRBD1 as D (6 bases). Per germline, CDR1 SQVTM and CDR2 ANQGSEA. V lost 3 bases and J 8 bases, leaving 13 bases between the germline ends. The CDR3 sequence is 12 residues long. For the CDR3, the DNA is TGCAGCGTTGAGATGGGAGGGACAGGCTACACCTTC. This codes for CSVEMGGTGYTF. Full variable domain (missing parts from reference TRBV29-1 and TRBJ1-2): SAVISQKPSRDICQRGTSLTIQCQVDSQVTMMFWYRQQPGQSLTLIATANQGSEATYESGFVIDKFPISRPNLTFSTLTVSNMSPEDSSIYLCSVEMGGTGYTFGSGTRLTVV.

This clonotype was seen many times. CDR3 sequence (DNA): TGCGCCAGCAGTGAGTCTTACAGGGGGCGAAACCCCGGAGCTTGGGACTATGGCTACACCTTC. This translates into CASSESYRGRNPGAWDYGYTF. The rearrangement joins TRBV10-2 to TRBJ1-2; 9 bases are a match to TRBD1. This CDR3 contains 21 residues. Germline values: CDR1 WSHSY, CDR2 SAAADI. V shed 0 bases and J 3 bases; nucleotides not matched to a gene: 20.

Turning to this clonotype: A much larger clonotype is one base distant, so this may be a read error. The J gene is TRBJ2-5, the V gene TRBV11-2, with no clear D. CDR1 and CDR2 (germline): SGHAT, FQNNGV. CDR3 size: 16 residues. V dropped 1 base and J dropped 5 bases, with 17 bases sitting between them. CDR3 protein: CASSLAQDYLGETQYF. The CDR3 DNA follows: TGTGCCAGCAGCTTAGCCCAGGATTATCTTGGGGAGACCCAGTACTTC.

As regards this clonotype: The CDR3 does not end in the conserved phenylalanine or tryptophan, so this is likely a read error. Because the CDR3's place on the DNA is in doubt, the DNA is left out and the CDR3 is given as listed by TCRdb. V usage is TRBV2 and J usage is TRBJ2-2; the table's D call of TRBD1 was not tested on the DNA. Ends included, the CDR3 has 9 residues. Germline V CDR1 and CDR2: SNHLY, FYNNEI. The CDR3: CASSERLGV.

This clonotype was picked up many times. The rearrangement uses TRBV9 and TRBJ2-7; 7 bases agree with TRBD1. The CDR3 runs to 16 residues. V trimming: 4 bases; J trimming: 1 base; junction bases outside the gene matches: 11. Germline V CDR1 and CDR2: SGDLS, YYNGEE. CDR3 coding DNA: TGTGCCAGCAGCCTCTCCCGGGACAGTGATTCCTACGAGCAGTACTTC. It is translated as CASSLSRDSDSYEQYF.

This clonotype was found many times. This rearrangement joins TRBV2 to TRBJ2-2; tentatively, D is TRBD1 or TRBD2 (6 bases each). Germline V gene lookup returns CDR1 SNHLY and CDR2 FYNNEI. The germline V and J ends were trimmed by 5 bases and 5 bases, with 12 bases remaining between them. CDR3 length: 14 residues. DNA for the CDR3: TGTGCCAGCAGTTGGGGGGCAGAGACCGGGGAGCTGTTTTTT. Amino acids: CASSWGAETGELFF.

J is TRBJ1-2 and V is TRBV6-6; D gene unclear. This CDR3 has 10 amino acids. With 3 bases removed from V and 8 bases from J, the gap between germline ends came to 4 bases. Looked up from germline, CDR1 is MNHNY and CDR2 is SVGAGI (reference sequence). CDR3 residues: CASSYGGYTF. The CDR3 DNA is TGTGCCAGCAGTTATGGAGGCTACACCTTC.

This clonotype was seen a few times. The rearrangement links TRBV30 to TRBJ1-6; tentative D call: TRBD1 (6 bases). CDR1 is GTSNPN, CDR2 SVGIG, per germline (reference sequence). The V end lost 4 bases, the J end lost 7 bases, and 14 bases lay between the germline ends. This CDR3 is built from 14 residues. The CDR3 region is CAWISQGRNSPLHF. The CDR3 nucleotides are TGTGCCTGGATTTCCCAGGGGCGGAATTCACCCCTCCACTTT.

The V call is TRBV2, the J call TRBJ2-1, with a tentative D call TRBD2 (6 bases). CDR1 is SNHLY, CDR2 FYNNEI, per germline. V lost 8 bases and J lost 4, with 15 bases in between. CDR3 length: 14 residues. This CDR3 is CASRTGGAYNEQFF. The CDR3 DNA reads TGTGCCAGCCGGACTGGCGGGGCTTACAATGAGCAGTTCTTC.

In its sample, this clonotype was seen many times. The chain employs TRBV20-1 and TRBJ1-4, with TRBD1 matching 9 bases. The CDR3 covers 14 residues. In germline, CDR1 is DFQATT, CDR2 SNEGSKA (reference sequence). The V segment lost 4 bases and the J segment 5 bases; nucleotides outside the gene matches: 5. The CDR3 protein is CSAKTGTGNEKLFF. In DNA form, the CDR3 reads TGCAGTGCTAAAACCGGGACAGGGAATGAAAAACTGTTTTTT.

This clonotype was seen at least ten times. The chain links TRBV7-2 to TRBJ2-5; D is unresolved. The CDR3 has 12 residues. V was clipped by 3 bases and J by 3 bases, with 5 bases between them. Germline values: CDR1 SGHTA, CDR2 FQGNSA. The CDR3: CASSFAEETQYF. The CDR3 DNA reads TGTGCCAGCAGCTTTGCAGAAGAGACCCAGTACTTC.

At least ten counts were recorded for this clonotype. The V call is TRBV20-1, the J call TRBJ2-7; 15 nucleotides match TRBD2. V lost 3 bases and J lost 0; bases outside the gene matches: 3. CDR3 length: 16 amino acids. The germline V gene encodes CDR1 DFQATT and CDR2 SNEGSKA (reference sequence). CDR3 in DNA: TGCAGTGCTAGGGGACTAGCGGGAGGTTTCTCCTACGAGCAGTACTTC. Translating gives CSARGLAGGFSYEQYF.

This clonotype was counted a few times. V usage is TRBV7-2 and J usage is TRBJ2-7; D perhaps matches TRBD2 (5 bases). V lost 6 bases and J lost 7, with 22 bases in between. The CDR3 length is 15 residues. The germline V gene has CDR1 SGHTA and CDR2 FQGNSA. The CDR3 spells CASREPGISYNEQYF. The CDR3 region has the DNA TGTGCCAGCAGGGAACCCGGGATTAGCTACAATGAGCAGTACTTC.

The chain combines TRBV20-1 with TRBJ1-2, with 7 positions matching TRBD1. Unmatched junction bases numbered 15, after V lost 6 bases and J lost 5 bases. Per germline, CDR1 DFQATT and CDR2 SNEGSKA (reference sequence). The CDR3 spans 15 residues. CDR3 loop: CSAPSPGTAQYGYTF. CDR3 DNA: TGCAGTGCGCCGTCTCCCGGGACAGCGCAATATGGCTACACCTTC.

The genes are TRBV20-1 and TRBJ1-2, with 7 bases identical to TRBD1. The CDR3 loop spans 14 amino acids. Trimming at V came to 2 bases and at J to 4 bases, leaving 7 bases not matched to a gene. Germline loops: CDR1 DFQATT, CDR2 SNEGSKA (reference sequence). The CDR3 reads CSARRQGGGYGYTF. In DNA, the CDR3 is TGCAGTGCTAGACGACAGGGAGGGGGCTATGGCTACACCTTC.

This chain connects TRBV5-1 to TRBJ2-1; 7 nucleotides match TRBD1. Germline V gene sequence: CDR1 SGHRS, CDR2 YFSETQ. This CDR3 is built from 15 residues. V was clipped by 2 bases and J by 6 bases; unmatched bases: 8. The CDR3 protein is CASSFATGQINEQFF. In DNA, the CDR3 is TGCGCCAGCAGCTTTGCCACGGGACAGATCAATGAGCAGTTCTTC.

This clonotype was counted between two and nine times. A clone one base away is much larger, so this may be a read error. V and J are TRBV7-3 and TRBJ2-2, with no clear D. Germline V gene data show CDR1 as SGHTA and CDR2 as FQGTGA. The CDR3 runs to 13 residues. CDR3 bases: TGTGTCAGCAGCAACTGGAACACCGGGGAGCTGTTTTTT. Translation: CVSSNWNTGELFF.